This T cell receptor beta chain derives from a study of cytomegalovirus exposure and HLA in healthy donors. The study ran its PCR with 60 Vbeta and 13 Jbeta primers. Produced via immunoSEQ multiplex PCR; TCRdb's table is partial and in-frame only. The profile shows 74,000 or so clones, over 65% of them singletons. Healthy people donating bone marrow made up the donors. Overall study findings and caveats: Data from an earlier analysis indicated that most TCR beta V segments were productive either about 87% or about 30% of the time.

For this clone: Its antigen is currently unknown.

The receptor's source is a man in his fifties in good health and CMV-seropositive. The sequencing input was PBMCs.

The CDR3: CASSEPATGSGGYTF. For the CDR3, the DNA is TGTGCCAGCAGTGAGCCAGCGACAGGGTCTGGGGGCTACACCTTC. J is TRBJ1-2 and V is TRBV25-1; 7 bases fit TRBD1. The V segment lost 3 bases and the J segment 8 bases; nucleotides outside the gene matches: 12. This CDR3 comprises 15 residues. The germline gives CDR1 MGHDK, CDR2 SYGVNS.